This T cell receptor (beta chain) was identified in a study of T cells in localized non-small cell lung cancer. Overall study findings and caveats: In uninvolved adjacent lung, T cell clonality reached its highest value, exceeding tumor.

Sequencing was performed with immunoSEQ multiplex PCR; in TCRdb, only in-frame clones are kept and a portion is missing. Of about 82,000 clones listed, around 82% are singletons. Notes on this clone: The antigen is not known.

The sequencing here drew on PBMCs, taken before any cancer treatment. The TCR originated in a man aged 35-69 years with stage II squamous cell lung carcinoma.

The CDR3 protein is CASSQDIQQPQHF. In nucleotides, the CDR3 is TGCGCCAGCAGCCAAGATATACAGCAGCCCCAGCATTTT. This rearrangement joins TRBV4-3 to TRBJ1-5; D uncertain. The V gene lost 0 bases and the J gene lost 7 bases, with 7 bases spanning the gap. Germline V gene data show CDR1 as LGHNA and CDR2 as YSLEER. The CDR3 runs to 13 residues.